This T cell receptor (beta chain) was recorded in a study of T-cell reconstitution after alpha-beta-depleted transplantation in children. Remarks on this clonotype: What it binds is not known.

Broader study findings: Two months or so post-transplant, alpha-beta T cells reportedly derived from several hundred expanded graft clones.

Unique molecular identifiers were built into the TCRbeta library. TCRdb passed the PCR reads through MiXCR, listing each CDR3 protein once. The sample holds around 450,000 distinct CDR3 sequences, roughly 43% seen once. The CDR3 consists of 16 residues. The germline V gene encodes CDR1 ENHRY and CDR2 SYGVKD. With 4 bases clipped from V and 4 bases from J, the junction kept 7 bases outside the gene matches. The TCR comes from a girl aged 2-10 years with aplastic anemia, due to receive a stem cell transplant. The chain has TRBV10-3 and TRBJ2-3; TRBD2 matches at 11 bases. The material was PBMCs, obtained before TCRalphabeta/CD19-depleted stem cell transplant. The CDR3 nucleotides are TGTGCCATCAGTGCTATAGCGGGGGGGCTGGCAGATACGCAGTATTTT. Its translation: CAISAIAGGLADTQYF.